A single T cell receptor (beta chain) is shown here with its context. Its antigen is not identified. This CDR3 spans 12 amino acids. Trimming stripped 1 base from V and 5 bases from J, with 5 bases between. CDR1 is SGHAT, CDR2 FQNNGV, per germline. This record comes from a study of T cell responses to AZD1222 COVID-19 vaccine. Study results and limitations: With two AZD1222 doses given, Spike-specific TCR breadth and depth both rose.

Repertoires were generated with immunoSEQ multiplex PCR, while TCRdb's copy carries only in-frame clones and drops some. The sample has tens of thousands of clones, 65% to 80% seen once. Sample: peripheral blood, taken 28 days after the second AZD1222 dose. The chain has TRBV11-2 and TRBJ2-5; TRBD2 might be the D (5 bases). The receptor was isolated from an adult who received the AZD1222 COVID-19 vaccine. CDR3 sequence (DNA): TGTGCCAGCAGCTTAGCGGGGGAGACCCAGTACTTC. Translation: CASSLAGETQYF.